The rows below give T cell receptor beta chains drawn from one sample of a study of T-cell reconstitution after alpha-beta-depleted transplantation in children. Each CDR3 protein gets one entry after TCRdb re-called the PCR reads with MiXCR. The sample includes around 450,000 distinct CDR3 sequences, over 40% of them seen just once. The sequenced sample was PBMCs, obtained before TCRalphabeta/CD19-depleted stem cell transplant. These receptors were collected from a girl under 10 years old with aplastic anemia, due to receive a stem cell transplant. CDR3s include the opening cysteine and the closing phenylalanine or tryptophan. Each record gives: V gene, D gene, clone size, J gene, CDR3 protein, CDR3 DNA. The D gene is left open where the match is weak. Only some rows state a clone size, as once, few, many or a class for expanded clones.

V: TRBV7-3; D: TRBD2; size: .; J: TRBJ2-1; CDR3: CASSSTRTSGVSYNEQFF; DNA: TGTGCCAGCAGCTCAACCCGGACTAGCGGCGTCTCCTACAATGAGCAGTTCTTC
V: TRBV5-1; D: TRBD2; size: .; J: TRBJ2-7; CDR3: CASSLMWGGTYEQYF; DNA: TGCGCCAGCAGCTTGATGTGGGGGGGGACCTACGAGCAGTACTTC
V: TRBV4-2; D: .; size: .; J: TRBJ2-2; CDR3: CASSQWQDTGELFF; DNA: TGTGCCAGCAGCCAGTGGCAGGACACCGGGGAGCTGTTTTTT
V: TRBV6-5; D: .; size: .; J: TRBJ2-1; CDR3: CASSYGTPSSYNEQFF; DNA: TGTGCCAGCAGTTACGGTACCCCGAGCTCCTACAATGAGCAGTTCTTC
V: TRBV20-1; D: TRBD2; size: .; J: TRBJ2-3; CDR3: CSAAGTSGSLTSTDTQYF; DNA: TGCAGTGCCGCCGGGACTAGCGGGAGTCTAACTAGCACAGATACGCAGTATTTT
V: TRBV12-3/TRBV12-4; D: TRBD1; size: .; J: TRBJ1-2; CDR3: CASSQKGQRRGYTF; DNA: TGTGCCAGCAGTCAAAAGGGACAGCGACGTGGCTACACCTTC
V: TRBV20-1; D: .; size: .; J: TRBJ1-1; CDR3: CSAREGGTPEAFF; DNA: TGCAGTGCTAGGGAGGGGGGTACCCCTGAAGCTTTCTTT
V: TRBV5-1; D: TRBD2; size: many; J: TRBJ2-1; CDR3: CASSLIPDSSGSNNEQFF; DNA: TGCGCCAGCAGCTTAATCCCCGACTCCAGCGGGAGCAACAATGAGCAGTTCTTC
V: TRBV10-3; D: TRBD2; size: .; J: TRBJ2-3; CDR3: CAIGTSGSGTDTQYF; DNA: TGTGCCATCGGGACTAGCGGGAGCGGCACAGATACGCAGTATTTT
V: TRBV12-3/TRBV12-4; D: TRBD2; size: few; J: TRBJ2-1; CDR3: CASRPLAGGPNEQFF; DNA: TGTGCCAGCAGGCCGCTAGCGGGAGGGCCTAATGAGCAGTTCTTC
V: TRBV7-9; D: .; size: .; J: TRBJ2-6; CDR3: CASSLFMGANVLTF; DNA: TGTGCCAGCAGCTTGTTTATGGGGGCCAACGTCCTGACTTTC
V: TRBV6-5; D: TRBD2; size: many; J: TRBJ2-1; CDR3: CASSYSPPSGIYNEQFF; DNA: TGTGCCAGCAGTTACTCTCCCCCTAGCGGGATCTACAATGAGCAGTTCTTC
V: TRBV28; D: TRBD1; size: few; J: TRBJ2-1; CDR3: CASSSPTGGHYNEQFF; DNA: TGTGCCAGCAGCTCGCCCACAGGGGGCCACTACAATGAGCAGTTCTTC
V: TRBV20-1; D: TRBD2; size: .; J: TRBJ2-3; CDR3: CSAQLAGITDTQYF; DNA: TGCAGTGCTCAACTAGCGGGGATCACAGATACGCAGTATTTT
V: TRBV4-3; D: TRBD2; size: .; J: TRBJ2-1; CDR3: CASSHWTSGRGRYNEQFF; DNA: TGCGCCAGCAGCCATTGGACTAGCGGGAGGGGTCGGTACAATGAGCAGTTCTTC
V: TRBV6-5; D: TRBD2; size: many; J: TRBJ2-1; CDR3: CASSYLTSGLYNEQFF; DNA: TGTGCCAGCAGTTACTTGACTAGCGGACTCTACAATGAGCAGTTCTTC
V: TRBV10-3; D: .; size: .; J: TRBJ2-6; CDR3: CAITRDGLSGANVLTF; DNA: TGTGCCATCACTCGGGACGGACTCTCTGGGGCCAACGTCCTGACTTTC